These T cell receptor beta chains were read from a single sample in a study of T cells in Graves' hyperthyroidism and ophthalmopathy. TCRdb called the multiplex PCR reads again in MiXCR, with one record for every CDR3 protein. The table has 550,000 to 650,000 distinct CDR3 sequences, over 11% seen once. The specimen sequenced was blood. These receptors all come from a woman aged 25-40 years with Graves' hyperthyroidism that later progressed to Graves' ophthalmopathy. The CDR3 runs from the conserved cysteine through the conserved F or W. Each record gives: V gene, CDR3 length, D gene, J gene, clone size, CDR3 protein, CDR3 DNA. The D gene is left open where the match is weak. Rows give clone size only sometimes, using once, few, many, or a class for an expanded clone.

>TRBV28|21|.|TRBJ2-1|many
CASSLFTPYSSSGPSYNEQFF
TGTGCCAGCAGTTTGTTCACCCCTTATAGCTCATCGGGACCCTCCTACAATGAGCAGTTCTTC
>TRBV11-3|13|TRBD2|TRBJ2-7|many
CASSSSGIYEQYF
TGTGCCAGCAGTTCTAGCGGGATCTACGAGCAGTACTTC
>TRBV30|12|.|TRBJ2-1|few
CAWSLPYNEQFF
TGTGCCTGGAGTCTACCCTACAATGAGCAGTTCTTC
>TRBV5-1|14|.|TRBJ2-2|.
CASGSEKPTGELFF
TGCGCCAGCGGTAGCGAGAAGCCCACCGGGGAGCTGTTTTTT
>TRBV28|16|.|TRBJ1-4|.
CASSLMQTDPNEKLFF
TGTGCCAGCAGTTTAATGCAGACAGACCCTAATGAAAAACTGTTTTTT
>TRBV12-3/TRBV12-4|14|TRBD2|TRBJ2-7|many
CASSRLAPSYEQYF
TGTGCCAGCAGTCGACTAGCGCCTTCCTACGAGCAGTACTTC
>TRBV20-1|15|TRBD2|TRBJ2-7|many
CSARRSGGYSYEQYF
TGCAGTGCTAGGCGTAGCGGGGGATACTCCTACGAGCAGTACTTC
>TRBV4-2|16|.|TRBJ1-4|.
CASSQDWAVTNEKLFF
TGTGCCAGCAGCCAAGATTGGGCAGTTACTAATGAAAAACTGTTTTTT
>TRBV7-8|17|TRBD1|TRBJ1-2|many
CASSLSQASGTDYGYTF
TGTGCCAGCAGCTTATCCCAAGCTAGCGGGACAGACTATGGCTACACCTTC
>TRBV9|16|TRBD1|TRBJ2-5|few
CASSTPGTGGLETQYF
TGTGCCAGCAGCACTCCCGGGACAGGGGGCTTGGAGACCCAGTACTTC
>TRBV7-9|17|TRBD1|TRBJ2-1|.
CASSLGKPGQGNNERFF
TGTGCCAGCAGCTTAGGGAAACCGGGACAGGGGAACAATGAGCGCTTCTTC
>TRBV28|16|.|TRBJ1-3|many
CASTLGGSVSGNTIYF
TGTGCCAGTACGCTCGGGGGGTCCGTCTCTGGAAACACCATATATTTT
>TRBV7-3|16|.|TRBJ2-3|many
CASSLNPQGTADTQYF
TGTGCCAGCAGCTTAAACCCCCAGGGGACTGCAGATACGCAGTATTTT
>TRBV30|14|TRBD2|TRBJ2-3|few
CAWFSGIVTDTQYF
TGTGCCTGGTTCAGCGGGATCGTAACAGATACGCAGTATTTT
>TRBV7-2|14|.|TRBJ1-2|many
CASSLEVQDYGYTF
TGTGCCAGCAGCTTAGAAGTACAGGATTATGGCTACACCTTC
>TRBV5-1|16|.|TRBJ1-6|.
CASSLEGKGYNSPLHF
TGCGCCAGCAGCTTGGAAGGGAAGGGGTATAATTCACCCCTCCACTTT
>TRBV7-2|16|TRBD2|TRBJ2-1|many
CASSSRGLAKNNEQFF
TGTGCCAGCAGCTCCCGTGGACTAGCGAAAAACAATGAGCAGTTCTTC
>TRBV28|13|.|TRBJ2-3|many
CASSRDPTDTQYF
TGTGCCAGCAGTCGGGACCCCACAGATACGCAGTATTTT
>TRBV27|15|TRBD1|TRBJ1-1|many
CASSPRQGILTEAFF
TGTGCCAGCAGTCCCAGACAGGGTATTTTGACTGAAGCTTTCTTT
>TRBV6-1|13|.|TRBJ2-5|many
CASNRDNQETQYF
TGTGCCAGCAACCGGGACAACCAAGAGACCCAGTACTTC
>TRBV4-2|16|.|TRBJ2-7|.
CASSQNESGPGYEQYF
TGTGCCAGCAGCCAAAATGAATCGGGACCGGGCTACGAGCAGTACTTC
>TRBV20-1|13|.|TRBJ1-2|.
CSASETVNYGYTF
TGCAGTGCTAGTGAAACGGTTAACTATGGCTACACCTTC
>TRBV19|16|.|TRBJ2-2|many
CASSIEVGARTGELFF
TGTGCCAGTAGTATCGAGGTGGGGGCGAGGACCGGGGAGCTGTTTTTT
>TRBV10-3|14|.|TRBJ1-1|many
CAITSEGENTEAFF
TGTGCCATCACCTCAGAAGGGGAAAACACTGAAGCTTTCTTT
>TRBV6-5|15|.|TRBJ1-4|few
CASSYLWQGDEKLFF
TGTGCCAGCAGTTACCTTTGGCAGGGCGATGAAAAACTGTTTTTT
>TRBV25-1|16|TRBD1|TRBJ1-1|many
CASTQGGQGAGTEAFF
TGTGCCAGCACACAAGGGGGACAGGGGGCCGGAACTGAAGCTTTCTTT
>TRBV2|14|.|TRBJ2-2|many
CASRRVLSSGELFF
TGTGCCAGTCGACGGGTTTTGAGTTCCGGGGAGCTGTTTTTT
>TRBV19|17|TRBD1|TRBJ2-5|few
CASSIESGQPYQETQYF
TGTGCCAGTAGTATAGAATCGGGACAGCCGTACCAAGAGACCCAGTACTTC
>TRBV20-1|14|.|TRBJ2-5|many
CSARVSGVGETQYF
TGCAGTGCTAGAGTATCGGGGGTCGGGGAGACCCAGTACTTC
>TRBV20-1|18|.|TRBJ1-3|many
CSARAELVGRWSGNTIYF
TGCAGTGCTAGAGCGGAACTGGTCGGGCGTTGGTCTGGAAACACCATATATTTT
>TRBV5-1|14|TRBD1|TRBJ1-2|.
CASSWGQGGYGYTF
TGCGCCAGCAGCTGGGGACAGGGTGGGTATGGCTACACCTTC
>TRBV28|13|.|TRBJ2-7|many
CASSLLGPRLQYF
TGTGCCAGCAGTTTACTAGGCCCACGCCTGCAGTACTTC
>TRBV7-6|14|.|TRBJ2-5|few
CASSFLGEEETQYF
TGTGCCAGCAGCTTTTTAGGGGAGGAGGAGACCCAGTACTTC
>TRBV10-3|15|TRBD2|TRBJ2-7|few
CAISPRGGSSYEQYF
TGTGCCATCAGTCCCCGCGGCGGGAGCTCCTACGAGCAGTACTTC
>TRBV7-9|13|TRBD1|TRBJ1-1|many
CASSHDRVAEAFF
TGTGCCAGCAGCCACGACAGGGTGGCTGAAGCTTTCTTT
>TRBV27|14|.|TRBJ1-1|.
CASSSSTGSLEAFF
TGTGCCAGCAGTTCGTCGACAGGCTCGCTGGAAGCTTTCTTT
>TRBV20-1|16|.|TRBJ1-1|.
CSARAGEQVLGTEAFF
TGCAGTGCTAGAGCTGGGGAACAGGTCCTGGGCACTGAAGCTTTCTTT
>TRBV3-1|15|TRBD1|TRBJ1-1|many
CASSPTGGTNTEAFF
TGTGCCAGCAGCCCGACAGGGGGCACGAACACTGAAGCTTTCTTT
>TRBV7-2|15|.|TRBJ2-1|many
CASSAQSFSYNEQFF
TGTGCCAGCAGCGCACAATCATTCTCCTACAATGAGCAGTTCTTC
>TRBV28|16|.|TRBJ1-2|many
CASSLRWEGANYGYTF
TGTGCCAGCAGTTTGAGGTGGGAGGGAGCTAACTATGGCTACACCTTC
>TRBV7-2|15|TRBD2|TRBJ2-7|many
CASSDGPREVYEQYF
TGTGCCAGCAGCGACGGCCCGCGGGAGGTATACGAGCAGTACTTC
>TRBV19|14|.|TRBJ1-1|many
CASSISQGGTEAFF
TGTGCCAGTAGTATCTCTCAGGGAGGCACTGAAGCTTTCTTT
>TRBV12-3/TRBV12-4|15|TRBD2|TRBJ2-7|many
CASSESGRASYEQYF
TGTGCCAGCAGTGAAAGCGGGAGGGCCTCCTACGAGCAGTACTTC